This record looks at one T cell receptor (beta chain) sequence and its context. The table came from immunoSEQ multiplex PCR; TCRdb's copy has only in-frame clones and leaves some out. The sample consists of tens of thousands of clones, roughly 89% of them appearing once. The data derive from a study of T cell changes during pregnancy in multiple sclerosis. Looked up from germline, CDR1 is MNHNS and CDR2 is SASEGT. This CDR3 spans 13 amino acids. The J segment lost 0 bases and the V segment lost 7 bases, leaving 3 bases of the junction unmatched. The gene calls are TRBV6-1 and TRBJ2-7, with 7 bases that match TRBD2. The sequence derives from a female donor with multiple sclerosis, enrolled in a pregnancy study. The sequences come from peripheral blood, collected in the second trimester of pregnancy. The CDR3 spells CASTSGNSYEQYF. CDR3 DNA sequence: TGTGCCAGCACCAGCGGGAACTCCTACGAGCAGTACTTC.